This T cell receptor beta chain stems from a study of cytomegalovirus exposure and HLA in healthy donors. PCR amplification relied on 60 Vbeta primers (plus 13 Jbeta primers). Using immunoSEQ multiplex PCR, the repertoire was profiled, and TCRdb retains in-frame clones only, with some absent. In the table there are about 200,000 clones, 73% of which are singletons. The study sampled nominally healthy donors, though unrecorded immune exposures were likely. CDR1 and CDR2 (germline): SGHRS, YFSETQ. V dropped 2 bases and J dropped 0 bases, with 14 bases sitting between them. The CDR3 loop spans 16 amino acids.

The specimen sequenced was PBMCs. This receptor was identified in a woman aged 30 to 39 in good health and CMV-seronegative. This chain connects TRBV5-1 to TRBJ2-5; tentative D call: TRBD2 (5 bases). The CDR3 nucleotides read TGCGCCAGCAGCTTCGGTCCAGCGGCAAACCAAGAGACCCAGTACTTC. This codes for CASSFGPAANQETQYF.